One TCR beta chain is described in this entry. The antigen is unknown. Germline V gene data show CDR1 as SGHKS and CDR2 as YYEKEE (reference sequence). This CDR3 contains 13 residues. Trimming stripped 0 bases from V and 2 bases from J, with 5 bases between. Assay used: immunoSEQ multiplex PCR; TCRdb lists only in-frame clones, some missing. The data hold around 25,000 clones, with approximately 92% observed a single time. The sample comes from a study of T cells in localized non-small cell lung cancer. Broader study findings: Exceeding tumor, uninvolved adjacent lung had the highest T cell clonality. Median detection of top 100 tumor clones in adjacent lung was 57 clones. The tumor had only one region sequenced, so heterogeneity remains possible.

The source was peripheral blood, collected before any cancer treatment. The chain carries TRBV5-5 and TRBJ1-2; tentative D call: TRBD1 (5 bases). The TCR was taken from a man between 40 and 70 years old with stage III squamous cell lung carcinoma. CDR3 sequence reads: CASSLEGNYGYTF. The CDR3 bases are TGTGCCAGCAGCTTGGAGGGGAACTATGGCTACACCTTC.